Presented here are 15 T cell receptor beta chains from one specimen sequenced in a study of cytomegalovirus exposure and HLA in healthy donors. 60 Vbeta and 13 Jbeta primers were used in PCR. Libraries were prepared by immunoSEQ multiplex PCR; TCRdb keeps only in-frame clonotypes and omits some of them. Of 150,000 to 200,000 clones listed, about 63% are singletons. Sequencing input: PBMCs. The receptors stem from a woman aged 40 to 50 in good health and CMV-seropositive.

The CDR3: CASSPSGNYLINHEQFF. As DNA, the CDR3 is TGTGCCAGCAGCCCCTCGGGAAACTACCTCATCAACCATGAGCAGTTCTTC. The chain is built from TRBV5-8 and TRBJ2-1, with a possible D match to TRBD2 (5 bases). V lost 4 bases to trimming and J lost 8 bases, with 25 bases between them. From germline, CDR1 is SGHTS and CDR2 YDEGEE. This CDR3 spans 17 amino acids.

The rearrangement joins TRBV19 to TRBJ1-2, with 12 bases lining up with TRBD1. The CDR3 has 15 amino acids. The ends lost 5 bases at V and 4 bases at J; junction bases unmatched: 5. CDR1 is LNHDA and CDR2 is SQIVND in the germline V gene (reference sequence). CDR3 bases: TGTGCCAGTAGTCCGGGACAGGGGGCTCTCTATGGCTACACCTTC. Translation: CASSPGQGALYGYTF.

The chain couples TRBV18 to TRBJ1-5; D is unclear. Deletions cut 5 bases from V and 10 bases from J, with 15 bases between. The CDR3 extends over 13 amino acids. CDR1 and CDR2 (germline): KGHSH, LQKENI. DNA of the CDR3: TGTGCCAGCTCATTGGAGCAAAAAACTCCCCAGCATTTT. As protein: CASSLEQKTPQHF.

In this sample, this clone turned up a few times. The DNA of the CDR3 is TGTGCCAGCAGCCCCTACCAGGGGGGCACAGATACGCAGTATTTT. Protein product: CASSPYQGGTDTQYF. The chain links TRBV6-5 to TRBJ2-3, with 7 bases matching TRBD1. This CDR3 is 15 amino acids long. V was pared by 6 bases and J by 1 base, with 7 bases of the junction left unmatched. CDR1 is MNHEY and CDR2 is SVGAGI in the germline V gene.

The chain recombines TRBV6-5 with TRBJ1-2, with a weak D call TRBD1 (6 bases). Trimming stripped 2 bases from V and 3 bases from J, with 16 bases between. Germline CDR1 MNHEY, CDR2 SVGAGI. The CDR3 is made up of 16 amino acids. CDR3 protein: CASSYVDSGFYYGYTF. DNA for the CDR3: TGTGCCAGCAGTTACGTGGACAGCGGATTCTACTATGGCTACACCTTC.

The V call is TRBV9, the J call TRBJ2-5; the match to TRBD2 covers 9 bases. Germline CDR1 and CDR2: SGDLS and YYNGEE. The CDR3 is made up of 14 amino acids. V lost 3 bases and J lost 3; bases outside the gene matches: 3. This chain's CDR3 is CASSGAGGKETQYF. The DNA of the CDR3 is TGTGCCAGCAGCGGAGCGGGGGGTAAAGAGACCCAGTACTTC.

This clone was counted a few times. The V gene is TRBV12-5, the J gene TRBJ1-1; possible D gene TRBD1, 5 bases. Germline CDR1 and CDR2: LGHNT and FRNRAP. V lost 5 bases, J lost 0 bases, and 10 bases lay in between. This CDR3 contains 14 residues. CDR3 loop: CASGPRGVNTEAFF. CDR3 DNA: TGTGCTAGTGGTCCCCGGGGGGTGAACACTGAAGCTTTCTTT. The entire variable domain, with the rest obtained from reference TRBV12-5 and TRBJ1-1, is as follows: DARVTQTPRHKVTEMGQEVTMRCQPILGHNTVFWYRQTMMQGLELLAYFRNRAPLDDSGMPKDRFSAEMPDATLATLKIQPSEPRDSAVYFCASGPRGVNTEAFFGQGTRLTVV.

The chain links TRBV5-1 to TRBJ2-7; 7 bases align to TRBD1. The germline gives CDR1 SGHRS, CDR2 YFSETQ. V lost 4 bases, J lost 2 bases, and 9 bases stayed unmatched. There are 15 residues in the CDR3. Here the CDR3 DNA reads TGCGCCAGCAGCCCAAACTCGGGACAGACCTACGAGCAGTACTTC. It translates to CASSPNSGQTYEQYF.

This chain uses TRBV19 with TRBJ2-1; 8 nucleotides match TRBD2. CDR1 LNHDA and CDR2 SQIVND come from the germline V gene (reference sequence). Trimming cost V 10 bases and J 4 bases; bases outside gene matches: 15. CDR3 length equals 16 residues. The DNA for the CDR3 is TGTGCCACTACAGATCGGGCTAGCGGGTCTTACAATGAGCAGTTCTTC. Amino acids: CATTDRASGSYNEQFF.

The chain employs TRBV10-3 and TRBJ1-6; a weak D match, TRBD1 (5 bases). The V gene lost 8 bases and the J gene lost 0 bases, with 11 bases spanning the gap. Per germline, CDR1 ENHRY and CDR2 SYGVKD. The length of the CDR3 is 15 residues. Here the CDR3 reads CAIGDSSSYNSPLHF. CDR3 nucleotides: TGTGCCATCGGAGACAGTAGCTCCTATAATTCACCCCTCCACTTT.

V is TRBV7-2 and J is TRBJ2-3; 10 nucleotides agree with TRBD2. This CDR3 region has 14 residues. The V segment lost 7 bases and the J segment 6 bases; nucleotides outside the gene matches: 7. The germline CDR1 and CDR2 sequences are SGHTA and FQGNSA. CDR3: CASTFLAGVDTQYF. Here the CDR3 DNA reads TGTGCCAGCACTTTCCTAGCGGGGGTGGATACGCAGTATTTT.

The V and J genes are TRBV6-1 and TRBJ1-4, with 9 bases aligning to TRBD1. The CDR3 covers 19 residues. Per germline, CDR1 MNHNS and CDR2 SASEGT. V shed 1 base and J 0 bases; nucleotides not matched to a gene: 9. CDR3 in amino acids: CASSEGTGVYLATNEKLFF. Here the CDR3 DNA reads TGTGCCAGCAGTGAAGGGACAGGGGTTTATCTGGCAACTAATGAAAAACTGTTTTTT.

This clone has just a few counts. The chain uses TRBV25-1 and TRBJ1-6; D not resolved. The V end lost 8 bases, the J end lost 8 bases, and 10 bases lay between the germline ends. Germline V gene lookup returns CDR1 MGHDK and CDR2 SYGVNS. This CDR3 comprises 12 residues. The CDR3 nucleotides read TGTGCCAGCCGTTACTTGGATTCACCCCTCCACTTT. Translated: CASRYLDSPLHF.

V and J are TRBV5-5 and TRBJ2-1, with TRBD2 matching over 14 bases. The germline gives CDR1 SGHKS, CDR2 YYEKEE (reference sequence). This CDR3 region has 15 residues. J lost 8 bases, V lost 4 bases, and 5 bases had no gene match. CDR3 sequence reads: CASSGGLAGVYEQFF. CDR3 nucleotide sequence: TGTGCCAGCAGCGGGGGACTAGCGGGAGTGTATGAGCAGTTCTTC.

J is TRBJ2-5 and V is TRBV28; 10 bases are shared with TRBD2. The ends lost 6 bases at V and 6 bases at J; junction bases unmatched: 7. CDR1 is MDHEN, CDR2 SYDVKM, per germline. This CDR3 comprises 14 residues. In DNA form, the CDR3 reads TGTGCCAGCAGCCTCCCTAGCGGGAGAAAGACCCAGTACTTC. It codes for CASSLPSGRKTQYF.